Below are 14 T cell receptor beta chains sequenced from a single sample in a study of T cells in Graves' hyperthyroidism and ophthalmopathy. Researchers amplified the TCR beta CDR3 regions from RNA transcripts. HTBI primers drove first-round RT-PCR of the TCR CDR3. Via MiXCR, TCRdb re-called the multiplex PCR reads, giving one row per CDR3 protein. The repertoire has around 380,000 distinct CDR3 sequences, less than 15% of them found once; the top ten carry under 25%. Input material: blood. All receptors come from a man aged 25-45 years with Graves' hyperthyroidism that later progressed to Graves' ophthalmopathy.

This clonotype came up once. The chain employs TRBV30 and TRBJ1-2; the match to TRBD1 covers 8 bases. Germline V CDR1 and CDR2: GTSNPN, SVGIG (reference sequence). The V segment lost 2 bases and the J segment 6 bases; nucleotides outside the gene matches: 5. This CDR3 contains 13 residues. The chain's CDR3 is CAWSRQGADGYTF. The CDR3 bases are TGTGCCTGGAGTAGGCAGGGGGCAGATGGCTACACCTTC.

This clonotype occurred a few times. This chain links TRBV5-1 with TRBJ1-6, with D perhaps TRBD1 (5 bases). Per germline, CDR1 SGHRS and CDR2 YFSETQ. V lost 4 bases and J 6 bases, leaving 20 bases between the germline ends. The CDR3 has 17 residues. CDR3 bases: TGCGCCAGCAGCGCCTATACAGGAGGCCTCGTTAATTCACCCCTCCACTTT. This gives the protein CASSAYTGGLVNSPLHF.

This clonotype was found many times. This chain joins TRBV7-2 and TRBJ2-1, with a possible D match to TRBD1 (6 bases). Germline V gives CDR1 SGHTA, CDR2 FQGNSA. This CDR3 spans 15 amino acids. With 5 bases removed from V and 0 bases from J, the gap between germline ends came to 11 bases. CDR3 coding DNA: TGTGCCAGCAGCACTGGACAGAGCTCCTACAATGAGCAGTTCTTC. This translates into CASSTGQSSYNEQFF.

This clonotype appeared a few times. The chain employs TRBV30 and TRBJ1-6, with 9 bases matching TRBD1. V shed 2 bases, J shed 10 bases, and the junction held 12 bases outside the gene matches. Germline CDR1 is GTSNPN and CDR2 is SVGIG (reference sequence). The CDR3 contains 16 residues. The CDR3 coding sequence is TGTGCCTGGAGTTCCACGGACAGGGGCGATTGGTCACCCCTCCACTTT. Residues: CAWSSTDRGDWSPLHF.

The genes are TRBV20-1 and TRBJ1-1; possible D gene TRBD1, 5 bases. The CDR3 consists of 13 residues. In germline, CDR1 is DFQATT, CDR2 SNEGSKA (reference sequence). V was shortened by 7 bases and J by 1 base, with 13 bases between the two germline ends. The CDR3 bases are TGCAGTGGCACAGGTATATCGAACACTGAAGCTTTCTTT. This codes for CSGTGISNTEAFF.

In regard to this clonotype: A much larger clone sits a single nucleotide away, making a read error possible. The chain links TRBV30 to TRBJ1-5; D remains unclear. The CDR3 extends over 14 amino acids. The V and J ends lost 0 bases and 2 bases respectively, with 8 bases between them. Germline-derived CDR1 and CDR2 are GTSNPN and SVGIG (reference sequence). The CDR3: CAWSVMRGNQPQHF. CDR3 nucleotide sequence: TGTGCCTGGAGTGTAATGCGGGGCAATCAGCCCCAGCATTTT.

This clonotype has only a few counts. V gene TRBV7-9 combines with J gene TRBJ1-4; TRBD1 aligns across 7 bases. The germline V gene has CDR1 SEHNR and CDR2 FQNEAQ (reference sequence). V shed 0 bases, J shed 6 bases, and the junction held 1 base outside the gene matches. The CDR3 contains 14 residues. The CDR3 region has the DNA TGTGCCAGCAGCTTAGCGGGACAGCATGAAAAACTGTTTTTT. Amino acid sequence: CASSLAGQHEKLFF.

This rearrangement joins TRBV9 to TRBJ2-5; D remains ambiguous. The CDR3 has 14 amino acids. CDR1 is SGDLS, CDR2 YYNGEE, per germline. The ends were cut back, 0 bases at V and 4 bases at J, with 10 bases in the middle. DNA for the CDR3: TGTGCCAGCAGCGTAGCACCCTCGGGAGAGACCCAGTACTTC. As protein: CASSVAPSGETQYF.

This clonotype came up a few times. This chain connects TRBV15 to TRBJ2-3, with TRBD1 identical over 8 bases. The V segment lost 1 base and the J segment 6 bases; nucleotides outside the gene matches: 6. The CDR3 is 15 amino acids. Germline V gene sequence: CDR1 LNHNV, CDR2 YYDKDF (reference sequence). CDR3 protein: CATSRGGQGGDTQYF. The CDR3 DNA sequence: TGTGCCACCAGCAGAGGTGGACAGGGTGGCGATACGCAGTATTTT.

As DNA, the CDR3 is TGTGCCTGGAGGGTTTCACGCCTAGCATATGAGCAGTTCTTC. This encodes CAWRVSRLAYEQFF. V and J are TRBV30 and TRBJ2-1; the D gene is possibly TRBD2 (5 bases). Germline CDR1 reads GTSNPN; CDR2 reads SVGIG (reference sequence). V was cut by 3 bases and J by 8 bases, with 17 bases left in between. CDR3 length equals 14 residues.

This clonotype was found many times. The chain links TRBV6-1 to TRBJ1-1; no firm D call. In germline, CDR1 is MNHNS, CDR2 SASEGT. V was trimmed by 3 bases and J by 1 base, leaving 12 bases between them. This CDR3 region has 15 residues. CDR3 in DNA: TGTGCCAGCAGTGATCTGGTTTGGGCGAACACTGAAGCTTTCTTT. It codes for CASSDLVWANTEAFF.

This clonotype appeared a few times. The V and J genes are TRBV6-6 and TRBJ2-3; TRBD2 matches 10 bases. Germline V gene lookup returns CDR1 MNHNY and CDR2 SVGAGI (reference sequence). This CDR3 comprises 17 residues. V dropped 2 bases and J dropped 1; count of bases not matched to a gene: 6. CDR3 sequence reads: CASSYDMLAGGTDTQYF. The CDR3 nucleotides read TGTGCCAGCAGTTACGATATGCTAGCGGGGGGCACAGATACGCAGTATTTT.

This clonotype was counted a few times. The rearrangement links TRBV7-9 to TRBJ2-7; D is uncertain. The ends were cut back, 6 bases at V and 0 bases at J, with 12 bases in the middle. Germline CDR1 and CDR2: SEHNR and FQNEAQ (reference sequence). CDR3 length: 14 amino acids. The CDR3 DNA reads TGTGCCAGCAGGTCCGGACCGAGCTCCTACGAGCAGTACTTC. This sequence encodes CASRSGPSSYEQYF.

The sample holds many counts of this clonotype. The rearrangement joins TRBV5-1 to TRBJ1-5; D is possibly TRBD1 (6 bases). Deletions cut 0 bases from V and 8 bases from J, with 9 bases between. The CDR3 contains 13 residues. From germline, CDR1 is SGHRS and CDR2 YFSETQ. For the CDR3, the DNA is TGCGCCAGCAGCTTGGGGGGGGCTGAGCCCCAGCATTTT. This translates into CASSLGGAEPQHF.